The T cell receptor beta chain described here comes from a study of T-cell memory formation after mild COVID-19. The CDR3 covers 16 residues. The V gene end was trimmed by 3 bases and the J gene end by 2 bases; junction bases not matched to a gene: 7. The germline CDR1 and CDR2 sequences are SGHDT and YYEEEE. In the case of this clonotype: The target antigen is unknown.

Whole-study findings and limits: There were some responding clones in pre-infection memory, which suggested that cross-reactive memory had joined.

TCRdb fed the 5' RACE reads into MiXCR, producing one record per CDR3 protein. The profile shows 550,000 to 700,000 distinct CDR3 sequences, roughly 18% of them singletons. The receptor was derived from an adult woman who had mild COVID-19 (a few samples of this study predate the infection). Cell type and time point are not known. The chain links TRBV5-6 to TRBJ2-1, with 8 bases matching TRBD1. Material for sequencing was PBMCs or a T cell subset sorted from them (not recorded which). The CDR3 reads CASSYDRGLTYNEQFF. Here the CDR3 DNA reads TGTGCCAGCAGCTACGACAGGGGTCTTACCTACAATGAGCAGTTCTTC.